The TCR beta chain under discussion was sequenced for a study of OX40 agonist ivuxolimab in advanced cancers. Study information: Clinicians treated patients with ivuxolimab, an agonistic anti-OX40 (CD134) antibody.

Method: immunoSEQ multiplex PCR; TCRdb's copy keeps in-frame clones and lacks some. The table shows roughly 52,000 clones, with 84% occurring only once. CDR1 is MDHEN, CDR2 SYDVKM, per germline. This CDR3 has 13 amino acids. V was cut by 2 bases and J by 4 bases, with 6 bases left in between. The receptor was derived from an adult with an advanced solid tumor such as melanoma, head and neck, liver or kidney cancer. Sequences were derived from CD4+ or CD8+ T cells sorted from blood, sampled in a trial of the OX40 agonist ivuxolimab. The rearrangement links TRBV28 to TRBJ1-5; unclear D gene. Here the CDR3 reads CASSLGFNQPQHF. The CDR3 DNA reads TGTGCCAGCAGTTTAGGTTTTAATCAGCCCCAGCATTTT.